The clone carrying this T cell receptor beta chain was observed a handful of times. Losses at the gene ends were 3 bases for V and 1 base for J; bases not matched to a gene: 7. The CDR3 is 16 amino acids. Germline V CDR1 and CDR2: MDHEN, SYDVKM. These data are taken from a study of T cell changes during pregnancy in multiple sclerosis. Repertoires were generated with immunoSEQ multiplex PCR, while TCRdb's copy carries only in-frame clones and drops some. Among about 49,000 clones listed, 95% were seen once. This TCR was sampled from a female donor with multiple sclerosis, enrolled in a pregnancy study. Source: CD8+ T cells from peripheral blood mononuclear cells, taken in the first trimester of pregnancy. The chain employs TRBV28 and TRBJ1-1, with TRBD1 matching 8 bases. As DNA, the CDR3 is TGTGCCAGCAGTTTTCCCCACAGGGGGTGGAACACTGAAGCTTTCTTT. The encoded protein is CASSFPHRGWNTEAFF.